The 5 T cell receptor beta chains listed next were all sequenced from one sample in a study of control samples from healthy donors and cancer patients. The protocol was immunoSEQ multiplex PCR, while the TCRdb copy is restricted to in-frame clones and leaves out a portion. The sample yields under 450,000 clones, more than 80% seen once. Sequencing used PBMCs. All receptors derive from a man aged 35-49 years with head and neck cancer.

The genes are TRBV27 and TRBJ1-6; D is unclear. Germline loops: CDR1 MNHEY, CDR2 SMNVEV (reference sequence). Trimming pared 3 bases from V and 7 bases from J, leaving 13 bases between. The CDR3 runs to 15 residues. The CDR3 sequence is CASSFDRPLNSPLHF. CDR3 nucleotide sequence: TGTGCCAGCAGTTTCGATCGTCCGCTCAATTCACCCCTCCACTTT.

The chain combines TRBV2 with TRBJ1-1, with TRBD1 matching over 8 bases. The CDR3 totals 14 residues. V shed 5 bases and J 8 bases; nucleotides not matched to a gene: 10. CDR1 is SNHLY and CDR2 is FYNNEI in the germline V gene. DNA of the CDR3: TGTGCCAGCAGTTATTTAGGGACAGGCGGAGAAGCTTTCTTT. Its translation is CASSYLGTGGEAFF.

The chain joins TRBV30 to TRBJ1-5; the D is unclear. Trimming removed 2 bases from V and 2 bases from J, with 10 bases in between. Germline V CDR1 and CDR2: GTSNPN, SVGIG (reference sequence). The CDR3 length is 14 residues. Written as DNA, the CDR3 is TGTGCCTGGAGTCGTGAGGTGGGCAATCAGCCCCAGCATTTT. This gives the protein CAWSREVGNQPQHF. Looking up the rest from reference TRBV30 and TRBJ1-5 gives the full variable domain: SQTIHQWPATLVQPVGSPLSLECTVEGTSNPNLYWYRQAAGRGLQLLFYSVGIGQISSEVPQNLSASRPQDRQFILSSKKLLLSDSGFYLCAWSREVGNQPQHFGDGTRLSIL.

This clone was observed a single time. The gene calls are TRBV9 and TRBJ1-1; the match to TRBD1 covers 7 bases. Trimming at V came to 4 bases and at J to 0 bases, leaving 6 bases not matched to a gene. The CDR3 spans 15 residues. Germline loops: CDR1 SGDLS, CDR2 YYNGEE. CDR3: CASSPQTGMNTEAFF. The CDR3 bases are TGTGCCAGCAGCCCCCAGACAGGGATGAACACTGAAGCTTTCTTT.

The chain is built from TRBV29-1 and TRBJ1-2, with 9 bases identical to TRBD1. This CDR3 spans 15 amino acids. The junction had 11 bases not matched to a gene; V was cut back by 6 bases and J by 3 bases. Germline V gives CDR1 SQVTM, CDR2 ANQGSEA. In DNA form, the CDR3 reads TGCAGCGTCCCCTACCGGACAGGGGTGCACTATGGCTACACCTTC. This encodes CSVPYRTGVHYGYTF.